This TCR beta chain was captured by sequencing in a study of blood T cell repertoires in COVID-19 (dated by TCRdb to about 2020). Turning to the overall study: Samples covering the acute and convalescent phases of COVID-19 were provided by collaborators in the United States, Italy and Spain. The repertoires were released in a freely available public database meant as a resource for research on the immune response to SARS-CoV-2. The dataset comprised deeply sampled blood TCRbeta repertoires from subjects exposed to, actively infected with, or recovered from COVID-19. Samples were obtained from the ongoing ImmuneRACE study (first 160 participants) and from 1,254 subjects provided by 6 global collaborators. Sample metadata almost always included a de-identified subject ID, COVID-19 status, age in years and sex. Where HLA class I and class II types were available, the types were taken from metadata supplied by the sample provider, not from assay-based typing. The prospective study material was composed of cDNA or gDNA derived from T cells, B-cell-depleted T cells, or PBMCs. Overall study outcomes, separate from this receptor: The quantity of clinical and demographic metadata differed by source and by participant and was supplied without curation.

TCRbeta CDR3 regions were amplified from genomic DNA using the immunoSEQ Assay, a bias-controlled multiplex PCR. The published analysis was carried out like this. The number of nucleated cells in each sample was estimated by amplification of reference gene primers within the assay. To quantify the absolute abundance of each unique TCRbeta CDR3 rearrangement, sequence reads were collapsed and filtered. For each sample, productive Simpson clonality was calculated as the square root of Simpson's diversity index over productive rearrangements. Held by TCRdb, this immuneACCESS table contains in-frame sequences only and omits some clones. Under half of the omission traces to an unresolved V gene where checked; the cause of the rest is unknown. That table supplies the V and J calls and clone size; D and trimming were determined from the DNA. Here the sample has 400,000 to 500,000 clones; roughly 88% occur a single time. The top ten constitute 1.8% of the sample.

Enrolling through a virtual design, the prospective study's participants ranged in age from roughly 18 to 89 years and lived across 20 to 25 United States geographic areas. In the prospective study, participants were assigned to cohorts based on the clinical history participants reported in a screening survey and a study questionnaire. Recovered participants in ImmuneRACE Cohort 3 were defined as having two consecutive negative NP/OP PCR tests, clearance from a healthcare professional, or resolution of symptoms. Mobile phlebotomists in the prospective study collected whole blood, serum and a nasopharyngeal or oropharyngeal swab from every participant. Prospective study participants could optionally give additional blood draws and questionnaires over an approximately two-month period. Before DNA extraction, prospective study blood samples were shipped either frozen or at room temperature. CDR1 and CDR2 were assigned from the germline V gene (reference sequence) as LNHDA and SQIVND. The CDR3, from cysteine to phenylalanine, totals 13 residues. Solely the CDR3 DNA is kept, with 39 bases framed from the first base. Trimming takes 10 bases from V and 2 bases from J, and the germline ends sit 15 bases apart.

Remarks on this clone: There is no known antigen for this receptor. The input lacks base qualities; no much larger clone sits a single base away.

The specimen sequenced was PBMCs or T cells enriched from blood (not recorded which). The receptor's source is a woman between 35 and 50 years old who had recovered from COVID-19. The V gene is TRBV19 and the J gene is TRBJ2-7, and TRBD2 may be the D gene, going by 7 matching bases. CDR3 loop: CATPGGHPYEQYF. At the DNA level, the sequence is TGTGCCACCCCCGGGGGGCACCCCTACGAGCAGTACTTC.